The present entry profiles one T cell receptor (beta chain) with its context. Its antigen is still unknown. This entry is derived from a study of T-cell memory formation after mild COVID-19. Study-wide results and caveats: The CD4+ clones that contracted clustered mainly within CM and EM, and the CD8+ clones concentrated in EMRA.

CDR1 and CDR2 (germline): SQVTM, ANQGSEA. There are 14 residues in the CDR3. A 5'RACE reaction primed in the constant segment made cDNA libraries of TCR alpha and TCR beta, and these carried sample barcodes and UMIs. TCRdb passed the 5' RACE reads through MiXCR, listing each CDR3 protein once. In the table there are around 82,000 distinct CDR3 sequences, about 13% of which are singletons. The genes are TRBV29-1 and TRBJ1-1; no definite D call. The sequence was obtained from a man younger than 35 who had mild COVID-19 (a few samples of this study predate the infection). Cell type and time point are not known. Sequenced: PBMCs or a T cell subset sorted from them (not recorded which). DNA of the CDR3: TGCACCGCGGCCTCACTCAGTGTATGGACTGAAGCTTTCTTT. This gives the protein CTAASLSVWTEAFF. Combining the CDR3 with reference TRBV29-1 and TRBJ1-1 gives the whole variable domain SAVISQKPSRDICQRGTSLTIQCQVDSQVTMMFWYRQQPGQSLTLIATANQGSEATYESGFVIDKFPISRPNLTFSTLTVSNMSPEDSSIYLCTAASLSVWTEAFFGQGTRLTVV.